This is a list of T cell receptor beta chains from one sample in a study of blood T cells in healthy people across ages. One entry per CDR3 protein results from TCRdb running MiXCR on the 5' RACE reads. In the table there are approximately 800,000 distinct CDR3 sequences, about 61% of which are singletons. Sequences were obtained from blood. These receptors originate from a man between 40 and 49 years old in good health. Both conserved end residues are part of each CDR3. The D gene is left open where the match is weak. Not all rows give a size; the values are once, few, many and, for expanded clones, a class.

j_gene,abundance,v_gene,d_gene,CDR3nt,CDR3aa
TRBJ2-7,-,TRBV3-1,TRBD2,TGTGCCAGCAGCCAAAACCAGCGGGAGTACGAGCAGTACTTC,CASSQNQREYEQYF
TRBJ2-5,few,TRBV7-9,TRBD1,TGTGCCAGCAGCCCTTACAGGGGTATAATCCAAGAGACCCAGTACTTC,CASSPYRGIIQETQYF
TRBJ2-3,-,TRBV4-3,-,TGCGCCAGCAGCCAAGGCTACGGGGGTTCGGATACGCAGTATTTT,CASSQGYGGSDTQYF
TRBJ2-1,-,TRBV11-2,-,TGTGCCAGCAGCTTACAGGGGTCCCCCTACAATGAGCAGTTCTTC,CASSLQGSPYNEQFF
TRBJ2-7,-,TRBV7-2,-,TGTGCCAGCAGTTTCCTGGCAAACCCTCAAGGCGGGCTTTCCTACAATGAGCAGTACTTC,CASSFLANPQGGLSYNEQYF
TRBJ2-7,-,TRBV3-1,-,TGTGCCAGCAGCCAAGAGACTAGTGTATACAATGAGCAGTACTTC,CASSQETSVYNEQYF
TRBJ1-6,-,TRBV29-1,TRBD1,TGCAGCGTTTCACAGGGGGGTAATTCACCCCTCCACTTT,CSVSQGGNSPLHF
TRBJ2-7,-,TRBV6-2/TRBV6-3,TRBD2,TGTGCCAGCAGTCTAGGACTAGAATCCGAGCAGTACTTC,CASSLGLESEQYF
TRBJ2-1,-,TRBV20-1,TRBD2,TGCAGTGCTAGAGAAGACTTGGTGTGGACTAGCGGGGCCTCCTGCAATGAGCAGTTCTTC,CSAREDLVWTSGASCNEQFF
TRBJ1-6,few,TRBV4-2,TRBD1,TGTGCCAGCAGCAGGACAGGGCCTCTTGATTCACCCCTCCACTTT,CASSRTGPLDSPLHF
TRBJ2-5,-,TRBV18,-,TGTGCCAGCTCACCACCTGAGGGCCGCCAAGAGACCCAGTACTTC,CASSPPEGRQETQYF
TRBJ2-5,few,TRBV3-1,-,TGTGCCAGCAGAAGACAGCCCCAAGAGACCCAGTACTTC,CASRRQPQETQYF
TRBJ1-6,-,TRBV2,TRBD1,TGTGCCAGCAGTGAAATGAGGCGTTTTGGACAGGGTGGCTCACCCCTCCACTTT,CASSEMRRFGQGGSPLHF
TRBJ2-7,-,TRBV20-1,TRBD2,TGCAGTGCGCGGGGACTAGCGGGAGGCGAGCAGTACTTC,CSARGLAGGEQYF
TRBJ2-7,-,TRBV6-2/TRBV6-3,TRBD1,TGTGCCAGCAGTTACGTAGGACAGGGCGGTAGTGTCGTCGACAATGAGCAGTACTTC,CASSYVGQGGSVVDNEQYF
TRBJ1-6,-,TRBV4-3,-,TGCGCCAGCAGCCAAGACGGAGACGGCGATTCACCCCTCCACTTT,CASSQDGDGDSPLHF
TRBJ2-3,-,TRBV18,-,TGTGCCAGCTCACCACCCGGTCGTATAAACACAGATACGCAGTATTTT,CASSPPGRINTDTQYF
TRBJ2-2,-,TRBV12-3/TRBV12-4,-,TGTGCCAGCCTTGGGACTGTTGCCGGGGAGCTGTTTTTT,CASLGTVAGELFF
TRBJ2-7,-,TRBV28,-,TGTGCCAGCACCACCGACGGGTTGAGCGCGCAGGCCTACGAGCAGTACTTC,CASTTDGLSAQAYEQYF
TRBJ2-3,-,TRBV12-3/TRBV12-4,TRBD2,TGTGCCGGCAACAGCCTAGCGGTCGTGGGTAGCACAGATACGCAGTATTTT,CAGNSLAVVGSTDTQYF
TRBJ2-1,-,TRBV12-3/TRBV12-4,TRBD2,TGTGCCAGCAGTCCCTGGGTAGCGGGCTACAATGAGCAGTTCTTC,CASSPWVAGYNEQFF
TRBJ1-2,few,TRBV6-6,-,TGTGCCAGCAGTGCAGGACCCGGGGGCTATGGCTACACCTTC,CASSAGPGGYGYTF
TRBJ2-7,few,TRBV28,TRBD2,TGTGCCAGCAGTTTATCTCGAGCGGGAGTTCGCGAGCAGTACTTC,CASSLSRAGVREQYF
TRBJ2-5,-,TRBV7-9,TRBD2,TGTGCCAGCAGCTTAGCCACTAGCGGCCAAGAGACCCAGTACTTC,CASSLATSGQETQYF
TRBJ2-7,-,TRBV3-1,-,TGTGCCAGCAGCCAAGATCCCTCAGCCTACGAGCAGTACTTC,CASSQDPSAYEQYF
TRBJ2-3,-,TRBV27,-,TGTGCCATTCGGATGGACAGTTCAGGGAAGATCACAGATACGCAGTATTTT,CAIRMDSSGKITDTQYF
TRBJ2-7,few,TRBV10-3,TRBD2,TGTGCCATCAGGACCTCGCCAGCGGGAGGGCCTGGCGAGCAGTACTTC,CAIRTSPAGGPGEQYF